Given below is one T cell receptor beta chain in context. Its antigen target is currently unknown. No clone much larger than this one lies a single base away; base qualities are absent. Library construction relied on 5' RACE. Data came from an Illumina HiSeq 2500. A second 7 to 11 cycle PCR used a sample-barcoded 5' primer and a J-beta primer mix. A template-switch 5' adaptor carrying 12 random nucleotides introduced a unique molecular identifier onto each TCR beta cDNA molecule. At least 3 million CDR3-containing paired-end reads were obtained from each sample. The Mint cDNA synthesis kit, primed by a TRBC-specific oligonucleotide, was used to synthesize first-strand cDNA from all RNA. All cDNA was treated with uracil-DNA glycosylase and then went through a first 18-cycle PCR with the universal primers M1SS and BC2_uni_R. The paper's data handling went like this. For normalization, 1 million high-quality reads were randomly selected from each sample, with every read carrying a distinct molecular identifier. Reads sharing molecular identifiers were discarded rather than binned into consensus sequences. MiTCR, with a Q25 quality threshold and the strictest error-elimination algorithm, was used for CDR3 identification, clonotype clustering and error correction. Lower-bound total TCR beta diversity was estimated with a nonparametric unseen species model using Euler transformation. Through fastp at Q25 and MiXCR, TCRdb rebuilt clones from the public reads, retaining in-frame beta chains. Merged by CDR3 protein, the rows form single entries marked with the most common genes and DNA. In this record, the V and J calls reflect TCRdb's handling and not the investigators' own analysis. In this sample the table shows 750,000 to 950,000 distinct CDR3 sequences, about 55% of which occur a single time. In total, the top ten clones hold approximately 40% of the sample.

This record belongs to a study of blood T cells in healthy people across ages (dated by TCRdb to the mid-2010s). About the investigation overall: In model experiments, template switching captured roughly one uniquely barcoded TCR beta cDNA molecule for every two T cells. Using deep sequencing normalized with unique cDNA molecular identifiers, the study measured how TCR beta repertoire diversity changes with age. Four age groups were formed from the donors: young (average approximately 15 years), middle-aged (approximately 40), aged (roughly 56) and long-lived (roughly 81). Donors of different ages were randomly distributed across sequencing lanes to avoid experimental bias. Using the same blood draw, the study looked at two additional independent replicas of 1 million unique cDNA reads for two donors, one aged 18 to 30 and the other aged 80 or older. General findings and caveats noted by the study authors: Because the CMV infection status of the donors was unknown, age-related changes in expanded clonotypes may potentially have been confounded. Compared with the aged group, more naive CD4+ T cells, fewer expanded clones and increased TCR diversity were shown by the long-lived group, suggesting age selection. Estimates of total diversity based on one million sequenced T cells were regarded as lower bounds and as underestimates. Bulk unsorted PBMC profiling prevented conclusive comparison of naive and antigen-experienced compartments. Observed TCR beta diversity correlated strongly with the percentage of naive T cells measured by flow cytometry. As age increased, observed TCR beta diversity per million T cells dropped in a roughly linear way, and a significant reduction was already evident by age about 36.

From a lookup of the germline V gene (reference sequence), CDR1 and CDR2 are LGHDT and YNNKEL. Taken from cysteine to phenylalanine, the CDR3 has 15 residues. The retained sequence is limited to the CDR3, 45 bases, with the frame set at the first base. Trimming takes 3 bases off V and 8 bases off J; junction bases not matched to a gene: 5. The donors were 40 or so Caucasian individuals from Russia, aged roughly 6 to 100 years, who were systemically healthy. Ten milliliters of peripheral blood were collected from each donor into EDTA-treated Vacutainer tubes. Ficoll-Paque density-gradient centrifugation was used to isolate PBMCs, with at least 6.5 million per sample. Trizol reagent was used to extract total RNA from the PBMCs, yielding at least 6 micrograms per sample. The percentages of naive CD45RAhigh/CD27high T cells were determined by flow cytometry on a PBMC aliquot from every donor.

Material for sequencing was blood. The rearranged chain carries TRBV3-1 and TRBJ2-1, with TRBD2 matching 12 junction bases. The receptor comes from a man of 80 years or more in good health. The CDR3 loop reads CASSQRLAGGYEQFF. The DNA sequence is given as TGTGCCAGCAGCCAGCGGCTAGCGGGAGGGTATGAGCAGTTCTTC.